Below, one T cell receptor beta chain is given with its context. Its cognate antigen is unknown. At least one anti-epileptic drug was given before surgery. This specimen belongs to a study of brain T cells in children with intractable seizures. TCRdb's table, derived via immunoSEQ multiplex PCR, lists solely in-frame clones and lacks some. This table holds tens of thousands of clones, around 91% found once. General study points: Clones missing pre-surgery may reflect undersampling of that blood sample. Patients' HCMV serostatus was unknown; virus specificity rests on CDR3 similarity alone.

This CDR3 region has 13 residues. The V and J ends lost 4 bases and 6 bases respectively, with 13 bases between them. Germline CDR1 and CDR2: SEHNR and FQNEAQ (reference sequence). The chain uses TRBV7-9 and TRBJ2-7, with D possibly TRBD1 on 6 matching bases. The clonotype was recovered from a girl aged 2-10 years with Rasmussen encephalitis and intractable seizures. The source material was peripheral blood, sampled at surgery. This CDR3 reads CASSSQGKGEQYF. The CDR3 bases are TGTGCCAGCAGCTCACAGGGAAAGGGCGAGCAGTACTTC.